The 30 T cell receptor beta chains in this list originate from one sample, sequenced in a study of blood T cell repertoires in COVID-19. The table came from immunoSEQ multiplex PCR; TCRdb's copy has only in-frame clones and leaves some out. The repertoire includes approximately 140,000 clones, roughly 89% of them detected once, and 15% to 20% sits in the top ten. The specimen was peripheral blood. All receptors derive from a man in his forties or fifties with active or convalescent COVID-19.

In its sample, this clone was seen once. The chain couples TRBV2 to TRBJ2-5; D might be TRBD2 (6 bases). Germline V gene sequence: CDR1 SNHLY, CDR2 FYNNEI. This CDR3 is built from 12 residues. Trimming removed 4 bases from V and 7 bases from J, with 10 bases in between. The CDR3 DNA sequence: TGTGCCAGCAGTGTGGAGGGAGGGACCCAGTACTTC. Translated, it gives CASSVEGGTQYF. Drawing the rest from reference TRBV2 and TRBJ2-5, the complete variable domain is EPEVTQTPSHQVTQMGQEVILRCVPISNHLYFYWYRQILGQKVEFLVSFYNNEISEKSEIFDDQFSVERPDGSNFTLKIRSTKLEDSAMYFCASSVEGGTQYFGPGTRLLVL.

This chain connects TRBV7-2 to TRBJ2-1; 14 bases map to TRBD2. In germline, CDR1 is SGHTA, CDR2 FQGNSA. This CDR3 region has 17 residues. With 0 bases clipped from V and 5 bases from J, the junction kept 3 bases outside the gene matches. The CDR3 coding sequence is TGTGCCAGCAGCTTAGCCGCGGGACTAGCGGGAGACAATGAGCAGTTCTTC. Amino acid sequence: CASSLAAGLAGDNEQFF.

This clone was observed once. V is TRBV5-4 and J is TRBJ2-3; 8 bases fit TRBD2. The V and J ends lost 6 bases and 6 bases, in that order; junction bases with no gene match: 9. The V gene's germline CDR1 is SGHNT and CDR2 YYREEE (reference sequence). The length of the CDR3 is 14 residues. The CDR3 spells CASILAGSGDTQYF. The CDR3 region has the DNA TGTGCCAGCATATTAGCGGGGAGCGGGGATACGCAGTATTTT.

The chain employs TRBV24-1 and TRBJ2-2; the match to TRBD1 covers 8 bases. Trimming cost V 3 bases and J 4 bases; bases outside gene matches: 9. Germline lookup yields CDR1 KGHDR and CDR2 SFDVKD. CDR3 length: 17 residues. The CDR3 loop is CATSDPYRDRSTGELFF. CDR3 nucleotides: TGTGCCACCAGTGATCCCTACCGGGACAGGAGCACCGGGGAGCTGTTTTTT.

The chain links TRBV7-9 to TRBJ1-1; TRBD1 matches 11 bases. V shed 0 bases and J 1 base; nucleotides not matched to a gene: 1. CDR3 length equals 16 residues. Germline values: CDR1 SEHNR, CDR2 FQNEAQ (reference sequence). CDR3 residues: CASSLAGQGANTEAFF. CDR3 nucleotides: TGTGCCAGCAGCTTAGCCGGACAGGGGGCGAACACTGAAGCTTTCTTT.

V and J are TRBV27 and TRBJ2-7; 12 bases are shared with TRBD2. J lost 9 bases, V lost 11 bases, and 8 bases had no gene match. The CDR3 covers 12 residues. Germline V CDR1 and CDR2: MNHEY, SMNVEV (reference sequence). The CDR3 region has the DNA TGTGCCGGCCTCACTAGCGGGGGGTCGCAGTACTTC. Translation gives CAGLTSGGSQYF.

J is TRBJ1-6 and V is TRBV9; D might be TRBD1 (6 bases). Germline V lookup: CDR1 SGDLS, CDR2 YYNGEE. V shed 2 bases and J shed 0 bases, with 9 bases lying between them. This CDR3 has 16 amino acids. In nucleotides, the CDR3 is TGTGCCAGCAGCGTCGGACAGAGCTCCTATAATTCACCCCTCCACTTT. Amino acids: CASSVGQSSYNSPLHF.

The chain carries TRBV25-1 and TRBJ2-7, with 9 bases aligning to TRBD1. Germline assignment: CDR1 MGHDK and CDR2 SYGVNS. With V trimmed by 6 bases and J by 3 bases, 9 bases remained unmatched. This CDR3 is 15 amino acids long. The CDR3 reads CASRRGQGGVYEQYF. The CDR3 nucleotides read TGTGCCAGCAGAAGGGGACAGGGTGGAGTCTACGAGCAGTACTTC.

The chain carries TRBV18 and TRBJ1-6; D might be TRBD1 (5 bases). Trimming removed 0 bases from V and 10 bases from J, with 13 bases in between. There are 15 residues in the CDR3. Germline V gene lookup returns CDR1 KGHSH and CDR2 LQKENI. Written as DNA, the CDR3 is TGTGCCAGCTCACCACCGGCAGGGCCTGGATCACCCCTCCACTTT. Its protein product is CASSPPAGPGSPLHF.

This rearrangement joins TRBV5-1 to TRBJ1-2; TRBD1 matches 7 bases. This CDR3 contains 13 residues. With 4 bases clipped from V and 3 bases from J, the junction kept 3 bases outside the gene matches. Germline lookup yields CDR1 SGHRS and CDR2 YFSETQ. The CDR3 nucleotides are TGCGCCAGCAGCCAAGGACAGGACTATGGCTACACCTTC. This sequence encodes CASSQGQDYGYTF.

The V and J genes are TRBV27 and TRBJ2-6, with 8 bases aligning to TRBD1. The CDR3 runs 17 residues. Per the germline V gene, CDR1 is MNHEY and CDR2 is SMNVEV (reference sequence). V shed 3 bases, J shed 1 base, and the junction held 5 bases outside the gene matches. The CDR3 bases are TGTGCCAGCAGTTTCACAGGGGGGACTTCTGGGGCCAACGTCCTGACTTTC. Translation gives CASSFTGGTSGANVLTF. The full variable domain, in which reference TRBV27 and TRBJ2-6 provide the parts outside the CDR3, is EAQVTQNPRYLITVTGKKLTVTCSQNMNHEYMSWYRQDPGLGLRQIYYSMNVEVTDKGDVPEGYKVSRKEKRNFPLILESPSPNQTSLYFCASSFTGGTSGANVLTFGAGSRLTVL.

V gene TRBV28 combines with J gene TRBJ1-4; D not resolved. Germline CDR1 is MDHEN and CDR2 is SYDVKM. The CDR3 spans 14 residues. The V end lost 6 bases, the J end lost 8 bases, and 16 bases lay between the germline ends. Written as DNA, the CDR3 is TGTGCCAGCAGCCCTGCTGGGCTAAGGGAAAAACTGTTTTTT. Its protein is CASSPAGLREKLFF.

The rearrangement links TRBV28 to TRBJ1-4, with TRBD1 matching over 7 bases. With 5 bases clipped from V and 8 bases from J, the junction kept 11 bases outside the gene matches. The CDR3 is made up of 15 amino acids. Germline lookup yields CDR1 MDHEN and CDR2 SYDVKM. Here the CDR3 DNA reads TGTGCCAGCAGTCCCGCAGGGGGTAGGGAGGAAAAACTGTTTTTT. Translating gives CASSPAGGREEKLFF.

In nucleotides, the CDR3 is TGCATCACCAGGGGGGAGAACACCGGGGAGCTGTTTTTT. Residues: CITRGENTGELFF. This chain links TRBV29-1 with TRBJ2-2; D is possibly TRBD1 (7 bases). CDR3 size: 13 residues. Per germline, CDR1 SQVTM and CDR2 ANQGSEA.

The chain links TRBV6-5 to TRBJ1-6; tentatively, D is TRBD1 (5 bases). Trimming took 6 bases from V and 6 from J, leaving 9 bases between them. The CDR3 totals 13 residues. Germline loops: CDR1 MNHEY, CDR2 SVGAGI. Here the CDR3 DNA reads TGTGCCAGCAGAGGGACTTTTAATTCACCCCTCCACTTT. The encoded protein is CASRGTFNSPLHF.

The chain recombines TRBV5-1 with TRBJ1-4; D unclear. The CDR3 consists of 14 residues. CDR1 is SGHRS, CDR2 YFSETQ, per germline. V lost 2 bases and J lost 3, with 8 bases in between. CDR3 sequence (DNA): TGCGCCAGCAGCTTTAGCCAGCCTAATGAAAAACTGTTTTTT. This gives the protein CASSFSQPNEKLFF. Filled out from reference TRBV5-1 and TRBJ1-4, the complete variable domain reads KAGVTQTPRYLIKTRGQQVTLSCSPISGHRSVSWYQQTPGQGLQFLFEYFSETQRNKGNFPGRFSGRQFSNSRSEMNVSTLELGDSALYLCASSFSQPNEKLFFGSGTQLSVL.

A single count supports this clone. The J gene is TRBJ2-1, the V gene TRBV20-1, with a weak D call TRBD1 (5 bases). V dropped 3 bases and J dropped 6 bases, with 12 bases sitting between them. The germline gives CDR1 DFQATT, CDR2 SNEGSKA (reference sequence). The CDR3 consists of 13 residues. CDR3 residues: CSASGQIRNEQFF. The DNA for the CDR3 is TGCAGTGCTAGTGGACAAATCCGCAATGAGCAGTTCTTC.

This clone was observed a handful of times. The chain is built from TRBV5-1 and TRBJ2-7, with D unclear. Germline V gives CDR1 SGHRS, CDR2 YFSETQ. The ends were cut back, 0 bases at V and 6 bases at J, with 10 bases in the middle. CDR3 length: 13 amino acids. The CDR3 protein is CASSLAPRLEQYF. CDR3 nucleotides: TGCGCCAGCAGCTTGGCCCCCCGACTCGAGCAGTACTTC.

The gene calls are TRBV6-1 and TRBJ1-1, with 10 bases that match TRBD1. CDR1 is MNHNS, CDR2 SASEGT, per germline. The CDR3 extends over 17 amino acids. V was pared by 2 bases and J by 9 bases, with 15 bases of the junction left unmatched. DNA of the CDR3: TGTGCCAGCAGTGAATTTTATACCGGGACAGGGGACAGAAAAGCTTTCTTT. Translated: CASSEFYTGTGDRKAFF.

This chain connects TRBV28 to TRBJ2-2; 7 nucleotides match TRBD1. The CDR3 runs 14 residues. The V and J ends lost 5 bases and 6 bases, in that order; junction bases with no gene match: 6. Germline-derived CDR1 and CDR2 are MDHEN and SYDVKM. The CDR3 is CASSPGTVPGELFF. The CDR3 bases are TGTGCCAGCAGTCCCGGGACAGTCCCCGGGGAGCTGTTTTTT. The full variable domain, rest sourced from reference TRBV28 and TRBJ2-2, is DVKVTQSSRYLVKRTGEKVFLECVQDMDHENMFWYRQDPGLGLRLIYFSYDVKMKEKGDIPEGYSVSREKKERFSLILESASTNQTSMYLCASSPGTVPGELFFGEGSRLTVL.

The chain carries TRBV6-2 or TRBV6-3 and TRBJ2-7; 8 nucleotides align to TRBD2. The trim removed 0 bases at V and 5 bases at J, leaving 3 bases unmatched. This CDR3 region has 14 residues. CDR1 MNHEY and CDR2 SVGEGT come from the germline V gene. CDR3 DNA sequence: TGTGCCAGCAGTTACTCCGGACTAGCAAACGAGCAGTACTTC. Protein product: CASSYSGLANEQYF.

The gene calls are TRBV7-9 and TRBJ1-1; perhaps TRBD1 as D (6 bases). The germline V and J ends were trimmed by 1 base and 12 bases, with 9 bases remaining between them. The CDR3 is made up of 11 amino acids. The germline V gene encodes CDR1 SEHNR and CDR2 FQNEAQ (reference sequence). Here the CDR3 reads CASSLGRDTFF. DNA for the CDR3: TGTGCCAGCAGCTTAGGCAGGGACACTTTCTTT.

The chain carries TRBV7-8 and TRBJ1-1; maybe TRBD1 (5 bases). V was clipped by 5 bases and J by 3 bases, with 13 bases between them. This CDR3 is 14 amino acids long. Per germline, CDR1 SGHVS and CDR2 FQNEAQ. The CDR3 region is CASSPQGYDTEAFF. As DNA, the CDR3 is TGTGCCAGCAGCCCCCAGGGTTACGACACTGAAGCTTTCTTT.

The J gene is TRBJ1-3, the V gene TRBV2; D unresolved. This CDR3 region has 15 residues. The germline CDR1 and CDR2 sequences are SNHLY and FYNNEI. Trimming stripped 6 bases from V and 2 bases from J, with 14 bases between. The CDR3: CASSVLRGTGNTIYF. CDR3 nucleotide sequence: TGTGCCAGCAGCGTCCTTCGGGGAACTGGAAACACCATATATTTT.

This clone has just a few counts. V and J are TRBV18 and TRBJ1-4, with 7 bases matching TRBD1. V lost 3 bases, J lost 15 bases, and 7 bases stayed unmatched. The CDR3 loop spans 12 amino acids. The germline gives CDR1 KGHSH, CDR2 LQKENI. The chain's CDR3 is CASSPDPGQLFF. DNA for the CDR3: TGTGCCAGCTCACCCGATCCGGGACAGTTGTTTTTT.

This rearrangement joins TRBV9 to TRBJ1-3; no reliable D call. V was trimmed by 3 bases and J by 0 bases, leaving 10 bases between them. Per germline, CDR1 SGDLS and CDR2 YYNGEE. The CDR3 has 15 amino acids. The CDR3 is CASSATPVSGNTIYF. The CDR3 coding sequence is TGTGCCAGCAGCGCCACCCCGGTCTCTGGAAACACCATATATTTT.

The chain employs TRBV5-1 and TRBJ1-4; D uncertain. Germline CDR1 reads SGHRS; CDR2 reads YFSETQ. This CDR3 region has 14 residues. V was pared by 5 bases and J by 0 bases, with 8 bases between. The CDR3 loop reads CASREGTTNEKLFF. The CDR3 bases are TGCGCCAGCAGGGAGGGAACAACTAATGAAAAACTGTTTTTT.

The J gene is TRBJ2-5, the V gene TRBV2; D unclear. The germline V gene encodes CDR1 SNHLY and CDR2 FYNNEI. This CDR3 spans 13 amino acids. The V gene lost 4 bases and the J gene lost 7 bases, with 13 bases spanning the gap. The CDR3 sequence: CASSVSKMRTQYF. CDR3 bases: TGTGCCAGCAGTGTATCGAAGATGAGGACCCAGTACTTC.

The V and J genes are TRBV27 and TRBJ2-7; weak D call: TRBD1 (5 bases). Germline CDR1 is MNHEY and CDR2 is SMNVEV (reference sequence). V lost 4 bases, J lost 6 bases, and 10 bases lay in between. The CDR3 is made up of 12 amino acids. CDR3 region: CASSSHRSEQYF. DNA of the CDR3: TGTGCCAGCAGTTCCCACAGGAGCGAGCAGTACTTC.

The V and J genes are TRBV11-2 and TRBJ2-1; 11 nucleotides match TRBD2. There are 19 residues in the CDR3. CDR1 and CDR2 from the germline V gene are SGHAT and FQNNGV. J was trimmed by 6 bases and V by 0 bases; bases with no gene match: 13. This CDR3 reads CASSLDLRPSGGFGNEQFF. The DNA of the CDR3 is TGTGCCAGCAGCTTAGATCTAAGGCCTAGCGGGGGGTTTGGCAATGAGCAGTTCTTC.